The next 14 T cell receptor beta chains were all read from a single sample in a study of T-cell reconstitution after alpha-beta-depleted transplantation in children (TCRdb year 2016). The library relied on PCR. These reads were obtained on an Illumina HiSeq 2500. TCR libraries were prepared with molecular barcoding, using unique molecular identifiers to normalize TCRbeta repertoire quantification. TCRdb reprocessing: public reads trimmed at Q25 with fastp, clones called with MiXCR, in-frame beta chains kept. Every entry covers one CDR3 protein and lists the most common genes and DNA from its rows. Across this sample there are about 220,000 distinct CDR3 sequences, with approximately 19% seen only once. 43% of the sample rests with the top ten. Explained via the paper, the treatment or condition label denotes: allogeneic hematopoietic cell transplantation with graft depleted of TCRalphabeta T cells and CD19 B cells.

Source: PBMCs, mostly from graft donor cells, taken 360 days after TCRalphabeta/CD19-depleted stem cell transplant. These receptors all come from a male patient between 2 and 9 years old who had a stem cell transplant for acute lymphoblastic leukemia, so the T cells may come from the graft donor.

This clonotype showed up just once. V and J are TRBV6-2 or TRBV6-3 and TRBJ1-5; D is perhaps TRBD1 (5 bases). V was shortened by 2 bases and J by 0 bases, with 11 bases between the two germline ends. Germline-derived CDR1 and CDR2 are MNHEY and SVGEGT. This CDR3 spans 16 amino acids. The CDR3 is CASSYARQISNQPQHF. The CDR3 DNA is TGTGCCAGCAGTTACGCCCGACAGATTAGCAATCAGCCCCAGCATTTT.

This chain connects TRBV28 to TRBJ2-3; the D call may be TRBD1 or TRBD2 (5 bases each). This CDR3 has 18 residues. CDR1 is MDHEN and CDR2 is SYDVKM in the germline V gene. V was clipped by 3 bases and J by 4 bases, with 23 bases between them. The CDR3 nucleotides read TGTGCCAGCAGTTTGTGGGTTCAGGGAGAGGAGATCTCAGATACGCAGTATTTT. Amino acid sequence: CASSLWVQGEEISDTQYF.

This chain connects TRBV12-3 or TRBV12-4 to TRBJ2-7; D may correspond to TRBD1 or TRBD2 (5 bases each). The V end was cut by 5 bases, the J end by 5 bases, with 19 bases between. There are 15 residues in the CDR3. This CDR3 is CASSPPGPAGNEQYF. The DNA for the CDR3 is TGTGCCAGCAGTCCCCCGGGACCGGCCGGGAACGAGCAGTACTTC.

This clonotype was counted a few times. The J gene is TRBJ1-3, the V gene TRBV4-3, with D possibly being TRBD1 (5 bases). From germline, CDR1 is LGHNA and CDR2 YSLEER. CDR3 length: 15 residues. The V end was cut by 0 bases, the J end by 2 bases, with 8 bases between. CDR3 in amino acids: CASSQEGVPGNTIYF. CDR3 sequence (DNA): TGCGCCAGCAGCCAAGAGGGGGTCCCTGGAAACACCATATATTTT.

The genes are TRBV3-1 and TRBJ2-1, with TRBD2 identical over 7 bases. With V trimmed by 1 base and J by 6 bases, 6 bases remained unmatched. The germline V gene encodes CDR1 LGHDT and CDR2 YNNKEL (reference sequence). This CDR3 region has 15 residues. CDR3 amino acids: CASSQGGGGFNEQFF. CDR3 sequence (DNA): TGTGCCAGCAGCCAAGGCGGCGGGGGTTTCAATGAGCAGTTCTTC.

This rearrangement joins TRBV7-8 to TRBJ2-5; D uncertain. V gave up 1 base and J gave up 0 bases, with 6 bases separating them. Germline-derived CDR1 and CDR2 are SGHVS and FQNEAQ. The length of the CDR3 is 14 residues. CDR3 in amino acids: CASSLDRYQETQYF. The DNA of the CDR3 is TGTGCCAGCAGCTTAGACCGATACCAAGAGACCCAGTACTTC.

This clonotype was picked up a small number of times. This chain joins TRBV2 and TRBJ2-3, with 8 bases identical to TRBD2. This CDR3 spans 13 amino acids. The trim removed 6 bases at V and 4 bases at J, leaving 3 bases unmatched. The germline gives CDR1 SNHLY, CDR2 FYNNEI. The CDR3: CASRGLEPDTQYF. The CDR3 DNA reads TGTGCCAGCAGGGGACTAGAGCCAGATACGCAGTATTTT.

This clonotype was seen many times. The CDR3 loop is CAILGTGKTNTEAFF. The CDR3 bases are TGTGCCATCCTCGGGACAGGGAAGACTAACACTGAAGCTTTCTTT. This chain connects TRBV10-3 to TRBJ1-1; 9 positions agree with TRBD1. The CDR3 runs 15 residues. V shed 8 bases, J shed 2 bases, and the junction held 9 bases outside the gene matches. CDR1 ENHRY and CDR2 SYGVKD come from the germline V gene.

The CDR3 loop reads CASRKNTGELFF. The CDR3 DNA sequence: TGTGCCAGCAGGAAGAACACCGGGGAGCTGTTTTTT. The rearrangement uses TRBV5-5 and TRBJ2-2; D remains unclear. V lost 5 bases, J lost 1 base, and 3 bases lay in between. CDR3 length: 12 residues. CDR1 and CDR2 (germline): SGHKS, YYEKEE (reference sequence).

The rearrangement uses TRBV5-5 and TRBJ2-1; 14 bases map to TRBD2. This CDR3 has 17 amino acids. Germline assignment: CDR1 SGHKS and CDR2 YYEKEE (reference sequence). Unmatched junction bases numbered 3, after V lost 4 bases and J lost 0 bases. CDR3 DNA sequence: TGTGCCAGCAGCGTGACTAGCGGGGGGGTCTCCTACAATGAGCAGTTCTTC. Protein product: CASSVTSGGVSYNEQFF.

This clonotype was recorded a few times. This chain joins TRBV27 and TRBJ2-2, with D unclear. The germline gives CDR1 MNHEY, CDR2 SMNVEV (reference sequence). This CDR3 region has 14 residues. Trimming left V 3 bases short and J 5 bases short, with 10 bases between. CDR3 in amino acids: CASSFTFFTGELFF. DNA of the CDR3: TGTGCCAGCAGTTTCACATTTTTTACCGGGGAGCTGTTTTTT.

This clonotype came up a few times. The gene calls are TRBV7-9 and TRBJ1-5; D remains ambiguous. Germline V gives CDR1 SEHNR, CDR2 FQNEAQ (reference sequence). The CDR3 runs to 16 residues. V was pared by 0 bases and J by 3 bases, with 12 bases between. CDR3 sequence (DNA): TGTGCCAGCAGCTTAGCATTATCAGGCGTCAATCAGCCCCAGCATTTT. Translation gives CASSLALSGVNQPQHF.

This clonotype was seen only a few times. This sequence joins TRBV7-9 and TRBJ2-7, with a weak D call TRBD1 (5 bases). The germline gives CDR1 SEHNR, CDR2 FQNEAQ (reference sequence). The V end lost 4 bases, the J end lost 6 bases, and 13 bases lay between the germline ends. The CDR3 contains 13 residues. CDR3 amino acids: CASSWKDTFEQYF. CDR3 nucleotides: TGTGCCAGCAGCTGGAAGGACACTTTCGAGCAGTACTTC.

This clonotype was detected a few times. This chain uses TRBV7-9 with TRBJ2-7; D assignment may be TRBD1 or TRBD2 (5 bases each). V lost 2 bases, J lost 5 bases, and 16 bases lay in between. This CDR3 has 15 amino acids. Germline V gives CDR1 SEHNR, CDR2 FQNEAQ (reference sequence). The CDR3 reads CASSLSSGHPHEQYF. As DNA, the CDR3 is TGTGCCAGCAGCTTAAGCAGCGGACATCCCCACGAGCAGTACTTC.